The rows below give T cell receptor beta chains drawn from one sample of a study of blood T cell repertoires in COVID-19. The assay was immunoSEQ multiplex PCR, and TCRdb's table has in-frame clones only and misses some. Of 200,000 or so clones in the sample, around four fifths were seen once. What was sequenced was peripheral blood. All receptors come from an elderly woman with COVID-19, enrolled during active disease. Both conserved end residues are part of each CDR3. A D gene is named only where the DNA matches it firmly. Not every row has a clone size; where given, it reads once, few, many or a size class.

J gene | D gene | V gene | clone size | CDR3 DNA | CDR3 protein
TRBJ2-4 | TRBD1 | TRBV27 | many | TGTGCCAGCAGTCCGAACACAGGGGCCGAATCAGCCAAAAACATTCAGTACTTC | CASSPNTGAESAKNIQYF
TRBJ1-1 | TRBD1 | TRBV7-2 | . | TGTGCCAGCAGCTTGGGACAGGGGAACACTGAAGCTTTCTTT | CASSLGQGNTEAFF
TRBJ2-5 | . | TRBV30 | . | TGTGCCTGGGGGGCGGTTCAAGAGACCCAGTACTTC | CAWGAVQETQYF
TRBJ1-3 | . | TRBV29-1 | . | TGCAGCGTCCCCGCCGAGGGCCGATCTGGAAACACCATATATTTT | CSVPAEGRSGNTIYF
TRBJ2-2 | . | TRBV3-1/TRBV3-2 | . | TGTGCCAGCAGCCAATTGATCCGTTGGGGTCAGGGGGGGAACACCGGGGAGCTGTTTTTT | CASSQLIRWGQGGNTGELFF
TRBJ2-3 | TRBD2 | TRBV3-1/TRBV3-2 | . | TGTGCCAGCAGCCAGGGACTAGGCACAGATACGCAGTATTTT | CASSQGLGTDTQYF
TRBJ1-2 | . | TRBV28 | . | TGTGCCAGCACCCCGGGAGGGCGGGATGGCTACACCTTC | CASTPGGRDGYTF
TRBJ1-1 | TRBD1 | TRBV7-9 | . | TGTGCCAGCGATGGGCAGGGGGCCGTGAACACTGAAGCTTTCTTT | CASDGQGAVNTEAFF
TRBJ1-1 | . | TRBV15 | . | TGTGCCACCAGCAGTCCTTCCTCTGGGGGGAGGGCTTTCTTT | CATSSPSSGGRAFF
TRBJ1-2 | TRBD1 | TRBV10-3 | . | TGTGCCATCAGGACCGGGACAGGGGTTGGTGGCTATGGCTACACCTTC | CAIRTGTGVGGYGYTF
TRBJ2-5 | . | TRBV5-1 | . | TGCGCCAGCAGCATGGACAGATCAGCCGGGGCCCAGTACTTC | CASSMDRSAGAQYF
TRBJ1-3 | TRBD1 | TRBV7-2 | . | TGTGCCAGCAGCTTAGGGGGACAGGGAGTTCGTGGAAACACCATATATTTT | CASSLGGQGVRGNTIYF
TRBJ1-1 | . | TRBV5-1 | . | TGCGCCAGCCTCGGGCAGGGGAACACTGAAGCTTTCTTT | CASLGQGNTEAFF
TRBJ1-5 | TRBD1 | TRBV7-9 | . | TGTGCCAGCAGCTTAGAGGGACAGGGCAATCAGCCCCAGCATTTT | CASSLEGQGNQPQHF
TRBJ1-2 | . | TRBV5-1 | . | TGCGCCAGCAACACAGGGAATTCGGCTTATGGCTACACCTTC | CASNTGNSAYGYTF
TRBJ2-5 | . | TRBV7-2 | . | TGTGCCAGCAGCTTTCAGCGAGAGACCCAGTACTTC | CASSFQRETQYF
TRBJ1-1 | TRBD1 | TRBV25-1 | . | TGTGCCAGCAGTGGTACAGGGGGCAGGGGCACTGAAGCTTTCTTT | CASSGTGGRGTEAFF
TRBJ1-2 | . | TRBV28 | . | TGTGCCAGTCTTGAGGGGGGGTATAACTATGGCTACACCTTC | CASLEGGYNYGYTF
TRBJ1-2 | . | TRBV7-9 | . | TGTGCCAGCAGCTTGTCAGGGGCAGCTAACTATGGCTACACCTTC | CASSLSGAANYGYTF
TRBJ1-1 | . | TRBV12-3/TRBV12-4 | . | TGTGCCAGCAGTTCAACGGGTATGGAAGCTTTCTTT | CASSSTGMEAFF
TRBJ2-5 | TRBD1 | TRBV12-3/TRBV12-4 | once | TGTGCCAGCAGTGCAGGGGGCGCGGAGACCCAGTACTTC | CASSAGGAETQYF
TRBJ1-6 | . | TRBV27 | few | TGTGCCAGCAGCCCCTCGGACAGCTCCTATAATTCACCCCTCCACTTT | CASSPSDSSYNSPLHF
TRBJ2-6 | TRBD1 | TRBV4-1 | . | TGCGCCAGCAGCCAAGGGACAGGGGATACTGGGGCCAACGTCCTGACTTTC | CASSQGTGDTGANVLTF
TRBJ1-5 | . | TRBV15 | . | TGTGCCACCAGTACCGGACAGCCGTTCAATCAGCCCCAGCATTTT | CATSTGQPFNQPQHF
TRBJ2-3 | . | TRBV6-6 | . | TGTGCCAGCAGTTACGCCCGGACTGGCACAGATACGCAGTATTTT | CASSYARTGTDTQYF
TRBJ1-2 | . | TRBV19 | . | TGTGCCAGCTCGGTGAGGGAAAATGGCTACACCTTC | CASSVRENGYTF
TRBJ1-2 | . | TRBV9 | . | TGTGCCAGCAGCCCCTCGGGACACACTAACTATGGCTACACCTTC | CASSPSGHTNYGYTF
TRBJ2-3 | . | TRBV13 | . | TGTGCCAGCAGTTTCAGGGGTCTTGGAGATACGCAGTATTTT | CASSFRGLGDTQYF
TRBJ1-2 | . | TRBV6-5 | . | TGTGCCAGCACCCAGACCGGACTGTATGGCTACACCTTC | CASTQTGLYGYTF
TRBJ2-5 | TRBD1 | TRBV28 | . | TGTGCCAGCAGTGTACCGGGACAGCAAGAGACCCAGTACTTC | CASSVPGQQETQYF
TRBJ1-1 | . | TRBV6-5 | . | TGTGCCAGCAGTTGGTCGGGGTTGAACACTGAAGCTTTCTTT | CASSWSGLNTEAFF
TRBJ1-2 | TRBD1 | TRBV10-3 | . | TGTGCCATCAGTGAGGGGATCGGACAGGGGGCCTATGGCTACACCTTC | CAISEGIGQGAYGYTF
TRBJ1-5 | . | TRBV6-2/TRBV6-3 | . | TGTGCCAGCAGTGGTTGGGAAACAGGGATGGGACAGCCCCAGCATTTT | CASSGWETGMGQPQHF
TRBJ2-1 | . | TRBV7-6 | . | TGTGCCAGCAGCCTACAAATCGGGGGATCCTACAATGAGCAGTTCTTC | CASSLQIGGSYNEQFF
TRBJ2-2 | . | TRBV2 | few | TGTGCCAGCAGTGTGATTCAGGGGAACACCGGGGAGCTGTTTTTT | CASSVIQGNTGELFF
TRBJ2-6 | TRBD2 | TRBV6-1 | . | TGTGCCAGCAGTGAAAGCGGGAATGGGGCCAACGTCCTGACTTTC | CASSESGNGANVLTF
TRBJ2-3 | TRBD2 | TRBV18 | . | TGTGCCAGCTCACCAGGGCTAGCGGGGAGCACAGATACGCAGTATTTT | CASSPGLAGSTDTQYF